Sequencing of this T cell receptor beta chain was carried out in a study of OX40 agonist ivuxolimab in advanced cancers. Points from the study as a whole: Patients with a partial response at 0.1-3.0 mg/kg had among the lowest clonal expansion. Some nonresponders also had low normalized T-cell clonal expansion. At 0.1 to 3.0 mg/kg, CD4+ and CD8+ blood T cells expanded clonally by week 6.

A single count supports this clone. Antigen unknown. The table came from immunoSEQ multiplex PCR; TCRdb's copy has only in-frame clones and leaves some out. The table includes tens of thousands of clones, around 80% detected once. Germline V gene lookup returns CDR1 SGHRS and CDR2 YFSETQ. Trimming stripped 0 bases from V and 3 bases from J, with 6 bases between. This CDR3 is built from 13 residues. The clonotype comes from an adult with an advanced solid tumor such as melanoma, head and neck, liver or kidney cancer. V usage is TRBV5-1 and J usage is TRBJ2-5; D is uncertain. The sample was CD4+ or CD8+ T cells sorted from blood, taken in a trial of the OX40 agonist ivuxolimab. CDR3 protein: CASSLEWEETQYF. DNA of the CDR3: TGCGCCAGCAGCTTGGAGTGGGAAGAGACCCAGTACTTC.